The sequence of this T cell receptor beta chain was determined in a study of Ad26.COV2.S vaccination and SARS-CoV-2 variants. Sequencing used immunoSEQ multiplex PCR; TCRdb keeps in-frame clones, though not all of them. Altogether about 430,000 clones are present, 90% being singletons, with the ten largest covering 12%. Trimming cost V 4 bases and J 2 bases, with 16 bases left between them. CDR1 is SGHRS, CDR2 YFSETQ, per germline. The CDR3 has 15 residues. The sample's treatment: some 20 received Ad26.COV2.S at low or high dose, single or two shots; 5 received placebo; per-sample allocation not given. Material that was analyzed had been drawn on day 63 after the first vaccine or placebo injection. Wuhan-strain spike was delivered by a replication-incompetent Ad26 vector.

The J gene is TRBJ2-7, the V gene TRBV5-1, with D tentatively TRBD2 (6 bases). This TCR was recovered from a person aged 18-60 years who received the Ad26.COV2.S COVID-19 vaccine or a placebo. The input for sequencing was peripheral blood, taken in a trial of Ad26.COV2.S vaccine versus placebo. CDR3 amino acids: CASSQSSEGPYEQYF. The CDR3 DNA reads TGCGCCAGCAGCCAATCTAGCGAAGGACCCTACGAGCAGTACTTC.